These T cell receptor beta chains were read from a single sample in a study of breast tumors, draining lymph nodes, adjacent tissues. MiXCR, run by TCRdb on the multiplex PCR reads, gives a single entry per CDR3 protein. The sample lists over 20,000 distinct CDR3 sequences; around two thirds were seen once. Sequenced input: tumor-adjacent breast tissue. These receptors were taken from a female donor with breast cancer. Some clones in this sample may be carry-over from other donors' samples. The conserved cysteine and the conserved F or W are not part of the CDR3 here.

V: TRBV2; CDR3: ASRNTANTGELF
V: TRBV10-3; CDR3: AISESGLGTSPLH
V: TRBV11-2; CDR3: ASSLGAGTGEPQH
V: TRBV7-6; CDR3: ASSVDRFTGELF
V: TRBV12-3/TRBV12-4; CDR3: ASSRDNQLAPEAF
V: TRBV19; CDR3: ASSEDRGPFNYGYT
V: TRBV12-3/TRBV12-4; CDR3: ASSFSSGGADTQY
V: TRBV2; CDR3: ASSEFGQTSSYEQY
V: TRBV20-1; CDR3: SAGRLQGNEQY
V: TRBV7-2; CDR3: ASSWTYNSPLH
V: TRBV12-3/TRBV12-4; CDR3: ASSLATGNYGYT
V: TRBV20-1; CDR3: SASMSSGSYEQY
V: TRBV30; CDR3: AWSLTGGLENEQF
V: TRBV20-1; CDR3: SASHQDTQY
V: TRBV19; CDR3: ASRDRGRGNEQF
V: TRBV3-1; CDR3: ASSRRGSYEQY
V: TRBV7-2; CDR3: ASSTYRVDYGYT
V: TRBV5-6; CDR3: ASSGYPTGEDGNTIY
V: TRBV9; CDR3: ASSVAGTMNEQF
V: TRBV11-2; CDR3: ASSLLAGVSERF
V: TRBV28; CDR3: ASSPGLYGANVLT
V: TRBV20-1; CDR3: STRAGLKTQY
V: TRBV7-3; CDR3: ASSLSGTSETQY
V: TRBV12-3/TRBV12-4; CDR3: ASSFGVAGGQVEQF
V: TRBV9; CDR3: ASSVWGRGWETGELF